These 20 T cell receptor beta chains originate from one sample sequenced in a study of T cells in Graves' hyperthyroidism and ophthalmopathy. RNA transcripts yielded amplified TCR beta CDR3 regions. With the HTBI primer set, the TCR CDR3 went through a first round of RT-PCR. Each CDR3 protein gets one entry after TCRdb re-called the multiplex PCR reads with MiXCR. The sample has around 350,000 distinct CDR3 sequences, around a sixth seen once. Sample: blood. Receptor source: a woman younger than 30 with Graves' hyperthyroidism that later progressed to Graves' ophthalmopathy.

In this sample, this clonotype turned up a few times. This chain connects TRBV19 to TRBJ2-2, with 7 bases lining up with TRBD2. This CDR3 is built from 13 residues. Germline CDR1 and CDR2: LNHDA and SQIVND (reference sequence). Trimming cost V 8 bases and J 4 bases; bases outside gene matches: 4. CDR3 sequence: CASGSGATGELFF. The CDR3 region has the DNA TGTGCCAGTGGAAGCGGGGCCACCGGGGAGCTGTTTTTT.

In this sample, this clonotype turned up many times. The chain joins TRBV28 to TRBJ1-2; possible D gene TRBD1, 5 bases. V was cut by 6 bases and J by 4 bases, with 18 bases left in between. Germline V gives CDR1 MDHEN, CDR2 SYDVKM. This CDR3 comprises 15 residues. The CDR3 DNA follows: TGTGCCAGCAGCCTCACCCGACAGAGCGCCTATGGCTACACCTTC. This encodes CASSLTRQSAYGYTF.

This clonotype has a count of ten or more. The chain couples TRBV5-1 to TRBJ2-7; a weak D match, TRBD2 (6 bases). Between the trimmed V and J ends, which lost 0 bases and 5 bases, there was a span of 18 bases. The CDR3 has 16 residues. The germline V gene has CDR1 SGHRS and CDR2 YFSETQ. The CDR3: CASSLEQLARSNEQYF. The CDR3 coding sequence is TGCGCCAGCAGCTTGGAACAACTAGCTCGGTCGAACGAGCAGTACTTC.

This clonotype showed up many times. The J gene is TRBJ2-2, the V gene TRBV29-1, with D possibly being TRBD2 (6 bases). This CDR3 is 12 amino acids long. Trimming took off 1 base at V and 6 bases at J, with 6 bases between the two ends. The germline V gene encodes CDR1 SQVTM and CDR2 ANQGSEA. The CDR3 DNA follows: TGCAGCGTTGAAGGGGGGGCCGGGGAGCTGTTTTTT. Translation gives CSVEGGAGELFF.

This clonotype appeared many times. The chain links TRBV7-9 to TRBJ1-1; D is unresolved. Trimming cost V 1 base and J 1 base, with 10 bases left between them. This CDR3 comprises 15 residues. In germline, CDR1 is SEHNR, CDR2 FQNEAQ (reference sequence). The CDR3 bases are TGTGCCAGCAGCTTAGAGGTACAGACGAACACTGAAGCTTTCTTT. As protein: CASSLEVQTNTEAFF.

The CDR3 sequence is CASSPLSTPGYSYEQYF. CDR3 nucleotide sequence: TGTGCCAGCTCACCACTTTCCACCCCAGGGTACTCCTACGAGCAGTACTTC. The chain is built from TRBV18 and TRBJ2-7; possible D gene TRBD1, 5 bases. Germline CDR1 and CDR2: KGHSH and LQKENI. The CDR3 has 17 residues. Trimming shortened V by 1 base and J by 0 bases, and 16 bases separated the two germline ends.

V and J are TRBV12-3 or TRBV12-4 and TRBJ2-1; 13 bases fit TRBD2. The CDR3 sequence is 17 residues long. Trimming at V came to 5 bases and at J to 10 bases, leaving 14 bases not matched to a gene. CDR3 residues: CASSGLAGEVGGIEQFF. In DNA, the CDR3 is TGTGCCAGCAGTGGACTAGCGGGGGAAGTAGGCGGAATAGAGCAGTTCTTC.

The DNA of the CDR3 is TGTGCCAGCAGCTTCCGGGGGGAGAGCGACGAGCAGTACTTC. Its protein is CASSFRGESDEQYF. The chain links TRBV12-3 or TRBV12-4 to TRBJ2-7, with 7 nucleotides matching TRBD2. The CDR3 loop spans 14 amino acids. The junction had 10 bases not matched to a gene; V was cut back by 6 bases and J by 5 bases.

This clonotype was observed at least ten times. CDR3 bases: TGTGCCAGCAGTTGGGAAACCGGGGAGCTGTTTTTT. As protein: CASSWETGELFF. V is TRBV27 and J is TRBJ2-2; no reliable D call. Germline-derived CDR1 and CDR2 are MNHEY and SMNVEV (reference sequence). CDR3 length: 12 amino acids. V lost 4 bases and J lost 5, with 5 bases in between.

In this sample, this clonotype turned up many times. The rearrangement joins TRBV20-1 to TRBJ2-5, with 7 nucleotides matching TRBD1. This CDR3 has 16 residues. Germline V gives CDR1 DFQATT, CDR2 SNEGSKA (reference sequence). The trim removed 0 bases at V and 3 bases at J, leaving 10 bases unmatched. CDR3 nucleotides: TGCAGTGCTAGAGATTTTAGGGGGCAGGGAGAAGAGACCCAGTACTTC. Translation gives CSARDFRGQGEETQYF.

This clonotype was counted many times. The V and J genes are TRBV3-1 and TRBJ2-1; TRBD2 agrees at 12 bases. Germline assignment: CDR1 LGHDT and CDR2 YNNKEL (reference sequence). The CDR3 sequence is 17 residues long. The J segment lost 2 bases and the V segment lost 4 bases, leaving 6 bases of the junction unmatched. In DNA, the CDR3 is TGTGCCAGCAGCCCACTGACTAGCGGGAGTCCCTACAATGAGCAGTTCTTC. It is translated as CASSPLTSGSPYNEQFF.

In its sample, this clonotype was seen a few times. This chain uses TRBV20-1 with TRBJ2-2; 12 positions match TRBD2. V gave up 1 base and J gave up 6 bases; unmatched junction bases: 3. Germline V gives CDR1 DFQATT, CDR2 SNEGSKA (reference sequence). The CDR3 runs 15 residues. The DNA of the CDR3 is TGCAGTGCTAGAGTGACTAGCGGGAGCGCCGGGGAGCTGTTTTTT. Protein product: CSARVTSGSAGELFF.

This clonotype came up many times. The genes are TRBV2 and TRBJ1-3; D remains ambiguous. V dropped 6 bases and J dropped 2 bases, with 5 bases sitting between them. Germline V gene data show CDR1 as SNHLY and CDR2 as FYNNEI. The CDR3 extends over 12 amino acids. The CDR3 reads CASRAAGNTIYF. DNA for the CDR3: TGTGCCAGCAGGGCGGCTGGAAACACCATATATTTT.

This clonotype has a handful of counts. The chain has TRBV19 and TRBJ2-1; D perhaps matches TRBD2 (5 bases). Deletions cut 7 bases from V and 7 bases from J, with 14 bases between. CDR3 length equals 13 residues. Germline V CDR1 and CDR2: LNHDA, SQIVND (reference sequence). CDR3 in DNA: TGTGCCAGTATGCGGGCTAGCACTAATGAGCAGTTCTTC. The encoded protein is CASMRASTNEQFF.

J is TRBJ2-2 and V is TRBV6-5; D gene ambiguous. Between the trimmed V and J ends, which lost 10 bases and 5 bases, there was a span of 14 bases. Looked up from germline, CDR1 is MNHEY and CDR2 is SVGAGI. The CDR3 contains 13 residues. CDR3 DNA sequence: TGTGCCACCAATTCAAGGGAAACCGGGGAGCTGTTTTTT. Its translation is CATNSRETGELFF.

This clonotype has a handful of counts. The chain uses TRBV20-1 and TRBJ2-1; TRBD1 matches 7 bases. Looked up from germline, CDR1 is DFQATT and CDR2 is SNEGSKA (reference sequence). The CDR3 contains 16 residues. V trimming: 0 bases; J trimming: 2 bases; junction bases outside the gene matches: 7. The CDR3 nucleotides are TGCAGTGCTAGAGATCTAAGGGGGCCCCCCTACAATGAGCAGTTCTTC. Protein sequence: CSARDLRGPPYNEQFF.

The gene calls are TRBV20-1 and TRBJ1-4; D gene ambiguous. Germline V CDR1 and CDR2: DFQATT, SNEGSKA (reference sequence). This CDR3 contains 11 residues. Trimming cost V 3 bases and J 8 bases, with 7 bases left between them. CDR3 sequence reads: CSARRGEKLFF. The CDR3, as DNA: TGCAGTGCTAGGAGAGGCGAAAAACTGTTTTTT.

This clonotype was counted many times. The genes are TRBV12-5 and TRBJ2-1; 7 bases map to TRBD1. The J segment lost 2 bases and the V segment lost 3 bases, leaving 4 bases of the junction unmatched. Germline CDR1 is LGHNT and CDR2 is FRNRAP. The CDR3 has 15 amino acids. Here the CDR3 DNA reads TGTGCTAGTGGTTTCGCCGGGACAGCCTACAATGAGCAGTTCTTC. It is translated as CASGFAGTAYNEQFF.

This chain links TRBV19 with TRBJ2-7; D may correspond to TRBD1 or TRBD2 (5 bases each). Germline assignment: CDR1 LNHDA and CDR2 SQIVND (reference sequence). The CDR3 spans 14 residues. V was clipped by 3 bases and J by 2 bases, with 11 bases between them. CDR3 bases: TGTGCCAGTAGTATTGTCGGGACCGCCTACGAGCAGTACTTC. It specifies CASSIVGTAYEQYF.

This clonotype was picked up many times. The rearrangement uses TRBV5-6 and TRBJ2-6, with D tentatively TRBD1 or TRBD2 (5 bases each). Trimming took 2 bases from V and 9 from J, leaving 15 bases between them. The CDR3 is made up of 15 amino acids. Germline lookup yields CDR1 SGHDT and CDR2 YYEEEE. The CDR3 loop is CASSLRGPRGNVLTF. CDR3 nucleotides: TGTGCCAGCAGCTTAAGGGGACCGAGGGGCAACGTCCTGACTTTC.